This TCR beta chain comes out of a study of shared clonotypes between healthy human individuals. Samples underwent the assay at deep level. Researchers divided each subset's genomic DNA evenly across several immunoSEQ plates. Generated by immunoSEQ multiplex PCR, the TCRdb table keeps only in-frame clones and is missing some. The sample lists roughly 640,000 clones, about 74% occurring once. This clone was seen only a few times. Trimming stripped 3 bases from V and 7 bases from J, with 19 bases between. CDR1 is MDHEN and CDR2 is SYDVKM in the germline V gene. The CDR3 spans 15 residues. This clonotype was obtained from a woman aged 30 to 39 in good health. This chain links TRBV28 with TRBJ2-7, with a possible D match to TRBD2 (5 bases). The sequenced sample was memory CD4+ T cells sorted from blood. Noted subset: CD45RA-negative fraction. CDR3 sequence: CASSFPGLDVGEQYF. The DNA for the CDR3 is TGTGCCAGCAGTTTCCCCGGACTCGATGTCGGGGAGCAGTACTTC.